The clone carrying this T cell receptor (beta chain) was observed a handful of times. The junction departs from germline at one end; a sequencing error may be responsible. The data originate from a study of CD4 and CD8 cells across lung adenocarcinoma regions. MiXCR, run by TCRdb on the PCR reads, gives a single entry per CDR3 protein. The sample consists of about 23,000 distinct CDR3 sequences, around 52% of them appearing once. The CDR3 has 19 residues. CDR1 is SGHRS and CDR2 is YFSETQ in the germline V gene. Donors had localized lung adenocarcinoma, a non-small cell lung cancer. The rearrangement uses TRBV5-1 and TRBJ2-4; 7 bases fit TRBD1. The sample consisted of CD4+ T cells from the center of a lung tumor. The receptor was isolated from a male donor with lung adenocarcinoma. The CD4 and CD8 labels of this study may be unreliable. CDR3 in amino acids: CASDSTAGQEVYAKNIQCF. The CDR3 region has the DNA TGCGCCAGCGACTCAACCGCTGGACAGGAGGTCTATGCCAAAAACATTCAGTGCTTC. Together with reference TRBV5-1 and TRBJ2-4, the CDR3 gives the full variable domain: KAGVTQTPRYLIKTRGQQVTLSCSPISGHRSVSWYQQTPGQGLQFLFEYFSETQRNKGNFPGRFSGRQFSNSRSEMNVSTLELGDSALYLCASDSTAGQEVYAKNIQCFGAGTRLSVL.